One T cell receptor beta chain is described in this entry. The data were obtained in a study of blood T cells in healthy people across ages. This CDR3 is 16 amino acids long. CDR1 SQVTM and CDR2 ANQGSEA come from the germline V gene. V shed 2 bases and J shed 2 bases, with 17 bases lying between them. Alongside a J-beta primer mix, a sample-barcoded 5' primer served in a second PCR lasting roughly 7 to 11 cycles. TCRdb re-derived calls from the 5' RACE reads in MiXCR, one entry per CDR3 protein. The table lists roughly 700,000 distinct CDR3 sequences, 20% to 25% of them singletons. The same specimen was also included in a second study, on T cells of mothers and their children.

This sequence was found in a boy younger than 18 in good health. The chain has TRBV29-1 and TRBJ2-3, with no clear D. The sample was blood. The CDR3 DNA follows: TGCAGCGTTGAAATAGGGCAGACCCCACTCACAGATACGCAGTATTTT. Protein: CSVEIGQTPLTDTQYF.